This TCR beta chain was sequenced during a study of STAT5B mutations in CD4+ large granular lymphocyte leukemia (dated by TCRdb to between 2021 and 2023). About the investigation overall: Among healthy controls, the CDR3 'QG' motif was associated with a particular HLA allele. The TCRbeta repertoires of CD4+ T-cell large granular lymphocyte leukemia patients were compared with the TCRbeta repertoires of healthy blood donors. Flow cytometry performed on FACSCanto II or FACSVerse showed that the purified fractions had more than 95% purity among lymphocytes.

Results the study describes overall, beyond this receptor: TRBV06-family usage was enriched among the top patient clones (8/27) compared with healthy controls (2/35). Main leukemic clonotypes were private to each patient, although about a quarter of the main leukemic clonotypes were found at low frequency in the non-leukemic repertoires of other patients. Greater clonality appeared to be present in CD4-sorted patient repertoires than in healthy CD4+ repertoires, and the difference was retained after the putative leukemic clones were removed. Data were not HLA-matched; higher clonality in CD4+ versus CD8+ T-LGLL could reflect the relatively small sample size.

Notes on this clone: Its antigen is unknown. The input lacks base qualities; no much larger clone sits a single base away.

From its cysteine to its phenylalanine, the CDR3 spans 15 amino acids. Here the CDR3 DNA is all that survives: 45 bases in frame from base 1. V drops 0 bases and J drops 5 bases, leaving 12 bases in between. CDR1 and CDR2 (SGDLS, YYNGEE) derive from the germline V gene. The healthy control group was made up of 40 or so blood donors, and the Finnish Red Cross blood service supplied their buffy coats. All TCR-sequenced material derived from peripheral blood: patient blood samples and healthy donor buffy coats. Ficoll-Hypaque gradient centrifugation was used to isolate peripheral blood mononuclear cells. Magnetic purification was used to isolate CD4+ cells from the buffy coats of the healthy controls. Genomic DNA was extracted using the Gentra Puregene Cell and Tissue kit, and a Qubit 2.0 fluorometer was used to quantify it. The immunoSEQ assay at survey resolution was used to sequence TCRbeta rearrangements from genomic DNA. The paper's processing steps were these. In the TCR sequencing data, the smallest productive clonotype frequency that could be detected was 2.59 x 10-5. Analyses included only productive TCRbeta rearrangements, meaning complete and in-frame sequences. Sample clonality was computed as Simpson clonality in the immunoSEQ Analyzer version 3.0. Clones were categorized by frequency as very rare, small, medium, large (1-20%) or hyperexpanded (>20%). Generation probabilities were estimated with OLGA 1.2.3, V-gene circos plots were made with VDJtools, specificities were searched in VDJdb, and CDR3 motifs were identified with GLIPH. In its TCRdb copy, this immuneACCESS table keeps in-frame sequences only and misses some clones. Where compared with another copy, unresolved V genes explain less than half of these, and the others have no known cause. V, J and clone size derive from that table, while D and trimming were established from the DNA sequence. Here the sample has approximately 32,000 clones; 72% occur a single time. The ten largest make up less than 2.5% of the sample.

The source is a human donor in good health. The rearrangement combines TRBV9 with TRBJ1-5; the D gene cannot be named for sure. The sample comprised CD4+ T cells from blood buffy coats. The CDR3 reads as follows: CASSVGPREDQPQHF. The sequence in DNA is TGTGCCAGCAGCGTAGGGCCGCGAGAGGATCAGCCCCAGCATTTT.